These T cell receptor beta chains were read from a single sample in a study of T cell repertoires in cytomegalovirus infection. No antigen has been assigned to these receptors. TCRdb independently ran MiXCR on the reads; one entry per CDR3 protein. Among 140,000 to 150,000 distinct CDR3 sequences listed, about 31% were seen once. The sequences come from CD8+ T cells from cultured PBMCs, collected from culture after CMV antigen stimulation. These TCRs come from a human donor in good health (CMV status not recorded). Some clones in this sample may be carry-over from other donors' samples. The conserved cysteine and the conserved F or W are not part of the CDR3 here. D genes are given only for firm matches. Clone size is stated in some rows and not others, as once, few, many or a class when expanded.

.,TRBD1,TRBV7-6,ASSPAGQGSYEQY
.,.,TRBV7-2,ASSFLAGTYQETQY
few,TRBD1,TRBV19,ATRGLTGNNSPLH
few,TRBD1,TRBV7-2,ASSYGTGRSYNSPLH
many,.,TRBV12-3/TRBV12-4,ASSMRETQY
.,.,TRBV7-6,ASSSTMIETQY
few,.,TRBV7-6,ASSLGGRGFTDTQY
many,.,TRBV7-2,ASSFSGIYEQY
few,.,TRBV4-1,ASSQVRGSTEAF
.,.,TRBV13,ASSPWTELNTEAF
.,TRBD2,TRBV7-9,ASSFLAGAWGEQF
.,TRBD2,TRBV7-9,ASSPLESGEPTDTQY
many,.,TRBV7-6,ASSLLGDTYEQY
.,TRBD1,TRBV6-1,ASSEDRGYQETQY
.,.,TRBV2,ASSDQGPLSYNEQF
.,.,TRBV7-9,ASSLAPVVRDTIY
few,.,TRBV19,ASSAVSGNTIY
.,.,TRBV5-6,ASSLWTEEKLF
many,.,TRBV7-8,ASTHNGGDPTNEKLF
few,TRBD2,TRBV7-9,ASSSSLAEFTDTQY
.,TRBD1,TRBV7-2,ASSAGTGFSGKNIQY
few,TRBD1,TRBV12-3/TRBV12-4,ASRTQGDYQETQY
many,.,TRBV14,ASSQDHYGYT
.,.,TRBV7-6,ASSQRLETEAF
.,.,TRBV4-1,ASSQEDVSSGNTIY
few,.,TRBV7-9,ASGWGHNTEAF
.,TRBD2,TRBV2,ASRRVAGGTDTQY
few,.,TRBV30,AWSTYSFEAF
few,.,TRBV12-3/TRBV12-4,ASSLVGDGYT
few,.,TRBV12-3/TRBV12-4,ASSSRLGPEAF
.,TRBD1,TRBV20-1,SARDGDRGRNPYEQY
.,.,TRBV19,ASSTDVLSSYEQY
.,.,TRBV15,ATSRVADNQPQH
many,.,TRBV6-6,ASSTYLPSYEQY
once,.,TRBV5-5,ASRLSGGNTEAF
.,.,TRBV7-2,ASSPTESNQPQH
.,.,TRBV19,ASSKLYNEQF
many,.,TRBV6-5,ASSSQAALNTEAF
.,.,TRBV6-6,ASSDRGRPNYGYT
few,.,TRBV7-3,ASSRQPSPTYEQY
.,TRBD2,TRBV28,ASSSRLAGGPDEQF
.,TRBD1,TRBV4-2,ASSRWTGGEDEQY